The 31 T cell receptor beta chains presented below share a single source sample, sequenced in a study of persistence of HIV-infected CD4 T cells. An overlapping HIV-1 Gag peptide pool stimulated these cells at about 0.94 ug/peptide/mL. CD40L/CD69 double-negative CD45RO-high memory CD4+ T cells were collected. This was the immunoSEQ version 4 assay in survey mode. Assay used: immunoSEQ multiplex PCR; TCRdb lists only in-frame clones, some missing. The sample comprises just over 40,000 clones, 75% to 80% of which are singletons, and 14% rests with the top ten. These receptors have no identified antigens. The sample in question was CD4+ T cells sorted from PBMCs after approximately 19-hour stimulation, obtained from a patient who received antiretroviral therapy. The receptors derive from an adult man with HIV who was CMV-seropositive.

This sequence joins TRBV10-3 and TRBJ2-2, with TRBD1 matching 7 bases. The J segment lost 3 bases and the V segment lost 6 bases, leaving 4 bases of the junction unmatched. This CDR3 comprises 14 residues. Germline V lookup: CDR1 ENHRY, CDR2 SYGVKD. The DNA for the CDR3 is TGTGCCATCAGCACCACAGGGGACACCGGGGAGCTGTTTTTT. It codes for CAISTTGDTGELFF.

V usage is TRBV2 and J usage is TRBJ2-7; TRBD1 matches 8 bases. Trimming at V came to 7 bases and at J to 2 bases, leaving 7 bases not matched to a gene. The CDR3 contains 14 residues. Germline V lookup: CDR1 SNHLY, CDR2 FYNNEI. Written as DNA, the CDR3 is TGTGCCAGCACTAAGGACAGGGCCACCTACGAGCAGTACTTC. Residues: CASTKDRATYEQYF.

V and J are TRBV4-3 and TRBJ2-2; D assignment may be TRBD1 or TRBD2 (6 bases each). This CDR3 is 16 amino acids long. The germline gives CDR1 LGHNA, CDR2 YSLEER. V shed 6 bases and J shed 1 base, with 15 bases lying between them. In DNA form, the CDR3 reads TGCGCCAGCAGGCACGGGGGCTCACTGAACACCGGGGAGCTGTTTTTT. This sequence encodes CASRHGGSLNTGELFF.

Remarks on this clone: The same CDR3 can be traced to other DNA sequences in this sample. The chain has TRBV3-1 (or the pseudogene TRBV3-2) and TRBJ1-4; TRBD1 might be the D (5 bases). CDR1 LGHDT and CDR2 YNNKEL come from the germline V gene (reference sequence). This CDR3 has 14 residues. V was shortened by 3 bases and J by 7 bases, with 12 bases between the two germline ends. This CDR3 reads CASSQGPLGEKLFF. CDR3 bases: TGTGCCAGCAGCCAGGGGCCCCTGGGTGAAAAACTGTTTTTT.

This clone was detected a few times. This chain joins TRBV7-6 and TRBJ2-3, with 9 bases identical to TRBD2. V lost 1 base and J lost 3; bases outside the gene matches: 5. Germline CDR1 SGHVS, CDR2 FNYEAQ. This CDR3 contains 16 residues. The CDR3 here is CASSLVAGGRTDTQYF. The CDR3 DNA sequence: TGTGCCAGCAGCTTAGTTGCGGGAGGGCGGACAGATACGCAGTATTTT.

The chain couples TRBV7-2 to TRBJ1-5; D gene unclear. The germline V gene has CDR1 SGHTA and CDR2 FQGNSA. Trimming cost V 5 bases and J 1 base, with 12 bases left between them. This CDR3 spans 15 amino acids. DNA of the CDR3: TGTGCCAGCAGCCCCCAATTTGGGAGCAATCAGCCCCAGCATTTT. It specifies CASSPQFGSNQPQHF.

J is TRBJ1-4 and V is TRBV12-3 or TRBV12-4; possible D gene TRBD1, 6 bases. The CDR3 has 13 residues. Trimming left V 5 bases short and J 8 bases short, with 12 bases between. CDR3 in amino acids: CASSRDTGEKLFF. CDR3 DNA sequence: TGTGCCAGCAGTAGGGACACGGGGGAAAAACTGTTTTTT.

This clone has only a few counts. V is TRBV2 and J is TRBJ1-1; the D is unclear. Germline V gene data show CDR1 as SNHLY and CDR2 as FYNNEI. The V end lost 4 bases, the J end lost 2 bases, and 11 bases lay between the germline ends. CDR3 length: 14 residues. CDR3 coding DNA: TGTGCCAGCAGTGCTGAGACACTAAACACTGAAGCTTTCTTT. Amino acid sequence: CASSAETLNTEAFF.

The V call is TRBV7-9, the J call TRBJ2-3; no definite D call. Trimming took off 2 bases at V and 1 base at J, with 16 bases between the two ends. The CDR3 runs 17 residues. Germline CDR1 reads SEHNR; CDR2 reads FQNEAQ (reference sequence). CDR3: CASSLKQYMSGTDTQYF. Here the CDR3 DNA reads TGTGCCAGCAGCTTAAAGCAGTACATGTCTGGCACAGATACGCAGTATTTT.

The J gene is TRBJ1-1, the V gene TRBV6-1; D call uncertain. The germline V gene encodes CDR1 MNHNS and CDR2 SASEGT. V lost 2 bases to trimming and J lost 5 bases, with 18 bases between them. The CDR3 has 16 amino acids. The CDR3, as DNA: TGTGCCAGCAGTGAACTTGGGTACTCGGCTGGGACTGAAGCTTTCTTT. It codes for CASSELGYSAGTEAFF.

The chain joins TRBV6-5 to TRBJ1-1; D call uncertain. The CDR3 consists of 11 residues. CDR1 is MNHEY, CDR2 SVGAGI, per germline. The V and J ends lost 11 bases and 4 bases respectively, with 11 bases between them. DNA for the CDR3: TGTGCCGGATCGAGAGGCACTGAAGCTTTCTTT. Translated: CAGSRGTEAFF.

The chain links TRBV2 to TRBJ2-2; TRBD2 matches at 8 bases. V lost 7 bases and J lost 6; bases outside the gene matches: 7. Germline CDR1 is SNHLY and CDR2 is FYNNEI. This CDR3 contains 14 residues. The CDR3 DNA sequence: TGTGCCAGCACACAGGCGGGAGGCCCCGGGGAGCTGTTTTTT. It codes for CASTQAGGPGELFF.

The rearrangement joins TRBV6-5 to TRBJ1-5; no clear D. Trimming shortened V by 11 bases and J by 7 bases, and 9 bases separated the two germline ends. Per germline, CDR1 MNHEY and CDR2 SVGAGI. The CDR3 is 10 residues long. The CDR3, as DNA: TGTGCCCCCTTGGGACAGCCCCAGCATTTT. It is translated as CAPLGQPQHF.

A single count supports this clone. CDR3 nucleotides: TGTGCCAGCAGCTTAGCGGTCGGACGCCTCTATGGCTACACCTTC. This sequence encodes CASSLAVGRLYGYTF. This chain links TRBV7-8 with TRBJ1-2; D remains unclear. The CDR3 is 15 residues long. The V gene lost 0 bases and the J gene lost 4 bases, with 12 bases spanning the gap. CDR1 SGHVS and CDR2 FQNEAQ come from the germline V gene.

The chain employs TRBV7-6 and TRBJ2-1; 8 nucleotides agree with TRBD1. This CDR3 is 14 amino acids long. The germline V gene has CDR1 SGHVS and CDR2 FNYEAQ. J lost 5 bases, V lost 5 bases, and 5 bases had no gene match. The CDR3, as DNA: TGTGCCAGCAGCCGAAGACAGGGGAACAATGAGCAGTTCTTC. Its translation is CASSRRQGNNEQFF.

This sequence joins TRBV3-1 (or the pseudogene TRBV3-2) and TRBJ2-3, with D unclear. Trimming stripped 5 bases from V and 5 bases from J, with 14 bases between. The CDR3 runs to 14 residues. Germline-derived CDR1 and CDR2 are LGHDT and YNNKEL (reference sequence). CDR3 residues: CASSTRYPQDTQYF. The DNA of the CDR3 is TGTGCCAGCAGCACGAGGTATCCGCAAGATACGCAGTATTTT.

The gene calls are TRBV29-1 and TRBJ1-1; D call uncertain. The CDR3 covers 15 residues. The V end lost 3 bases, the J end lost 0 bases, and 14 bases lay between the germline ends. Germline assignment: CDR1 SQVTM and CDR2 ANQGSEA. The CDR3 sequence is CSVEWRGIMNTEAFF. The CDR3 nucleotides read TGCAGCGTTGAGTGGAGAGGGATCATGAACACTGAAGCTTTCTTT.

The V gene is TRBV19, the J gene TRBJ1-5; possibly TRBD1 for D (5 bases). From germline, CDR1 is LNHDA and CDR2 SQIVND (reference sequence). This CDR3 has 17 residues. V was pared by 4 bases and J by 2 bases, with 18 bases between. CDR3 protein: CASSTTSGGWGNQPQHF. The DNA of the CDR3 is TGTGCCAGTAGTACCACCTCGGGGGGATGGGGCAATCAGCCCCAGCATTTT.

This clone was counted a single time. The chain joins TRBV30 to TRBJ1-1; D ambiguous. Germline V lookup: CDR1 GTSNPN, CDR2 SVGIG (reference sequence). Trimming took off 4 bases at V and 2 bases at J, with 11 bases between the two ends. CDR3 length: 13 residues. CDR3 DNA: TGTGCCTGGACCCCCCATTACAACACTGAAGCTTTCTTT. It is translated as CAWTPHYNTEAFF.

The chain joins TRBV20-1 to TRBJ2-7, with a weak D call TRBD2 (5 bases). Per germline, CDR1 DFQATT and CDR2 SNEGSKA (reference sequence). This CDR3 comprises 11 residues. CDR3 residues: CNVRDSYEQYF. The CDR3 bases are TGCAACGTACGGGACTCCTACGAGCAGTACTTC.

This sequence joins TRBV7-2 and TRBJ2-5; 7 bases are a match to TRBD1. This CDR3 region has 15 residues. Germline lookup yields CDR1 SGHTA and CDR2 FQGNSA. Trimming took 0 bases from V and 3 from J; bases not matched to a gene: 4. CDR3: CASSLAGTAKETQYF. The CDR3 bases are TGTGCCAGCAGCTTAGCTGGGACAGCGAAAGAGACCCAGTACTTC.

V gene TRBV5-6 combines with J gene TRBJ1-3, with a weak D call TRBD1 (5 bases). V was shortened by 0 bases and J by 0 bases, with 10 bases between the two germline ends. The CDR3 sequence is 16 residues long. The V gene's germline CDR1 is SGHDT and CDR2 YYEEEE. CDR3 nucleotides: TGTGCCAGCAGCTTGGTTGGGGCCGGCTCTGGAAACACCATATATTTT. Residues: CASSLVGAGSGNTIYF.

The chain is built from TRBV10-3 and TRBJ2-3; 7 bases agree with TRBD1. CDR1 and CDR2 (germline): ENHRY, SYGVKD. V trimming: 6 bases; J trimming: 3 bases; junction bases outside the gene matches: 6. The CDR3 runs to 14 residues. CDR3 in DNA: TGTGCCATCAGAACGGACAGGAGTACAGATACGCAGTATTTT. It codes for CAIRTDRSTDTQYF.

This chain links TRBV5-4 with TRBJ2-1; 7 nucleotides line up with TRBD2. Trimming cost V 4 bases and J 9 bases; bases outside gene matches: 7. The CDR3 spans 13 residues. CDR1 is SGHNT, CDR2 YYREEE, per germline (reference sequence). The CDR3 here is CASSGWGRGEQFF. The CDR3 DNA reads TGTGCCAGCAGCGGATGGGGGAGGGGTGAGCAGTTCTTC.

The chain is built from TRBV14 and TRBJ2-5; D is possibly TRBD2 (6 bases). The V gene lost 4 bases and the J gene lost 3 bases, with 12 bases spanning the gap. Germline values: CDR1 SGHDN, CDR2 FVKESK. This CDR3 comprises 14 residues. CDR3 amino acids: CASSLGTFKETQYF. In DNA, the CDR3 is TGTGCCAGCAGCCTTGGGACTTTTAAAGAGACCCAGTACTTC.

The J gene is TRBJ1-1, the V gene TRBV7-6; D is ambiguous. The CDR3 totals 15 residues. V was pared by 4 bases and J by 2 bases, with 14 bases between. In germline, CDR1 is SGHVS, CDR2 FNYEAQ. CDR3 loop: CASSSRTGVNTEAFF. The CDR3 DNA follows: TGTGCCAGCAGCTCTCGGACGGGAGTTAACACTGAAGCTTTCTTT.

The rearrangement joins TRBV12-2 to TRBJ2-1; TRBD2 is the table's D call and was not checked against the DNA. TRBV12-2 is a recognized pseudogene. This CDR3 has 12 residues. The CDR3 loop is CASRLAGVRQFF. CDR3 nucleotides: TGTGCAAGTCGCTTAGCGGGAGTTAGGCAGTTCTTC.

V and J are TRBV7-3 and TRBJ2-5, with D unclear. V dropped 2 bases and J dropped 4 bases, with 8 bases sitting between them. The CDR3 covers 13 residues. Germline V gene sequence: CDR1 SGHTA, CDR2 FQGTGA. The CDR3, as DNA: TGTGCCAGCAGCTTAGGACCCTTAGAGACCCAGTACTTC. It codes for CASSLGPLETQYF.

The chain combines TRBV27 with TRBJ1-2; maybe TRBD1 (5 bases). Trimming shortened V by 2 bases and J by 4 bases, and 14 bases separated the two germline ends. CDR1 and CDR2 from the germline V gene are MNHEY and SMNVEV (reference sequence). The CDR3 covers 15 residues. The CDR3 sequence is CASSLRGYQRYGYTF. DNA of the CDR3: TGTGCCAGCAGTTTAAGGGGCTATCAGCGCTATGGCTACACCTTC.

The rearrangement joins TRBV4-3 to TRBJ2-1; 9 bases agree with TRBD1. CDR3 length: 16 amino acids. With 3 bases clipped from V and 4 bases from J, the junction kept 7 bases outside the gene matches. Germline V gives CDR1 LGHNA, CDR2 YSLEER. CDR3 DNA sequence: TGCGCCAGCAGCCATGCTCCGGGACAGGGTTACAATGAGCAGTTCTTC. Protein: CASSHAPGQGYNEQFF.

The DNA for the CDR3 is TGTGCCAGCAGTTGGTCGACAGGGACACAGCCCCAGCATTTT. Amino acids: CASSWSTGTQPQHF. The J gene is TRBJ1-5, the V gene TRBV6-6; 7 nucleotides align to TRBD1. This CDR3 region has 14 residues. Trimming took 4 bases from V and 7 from J; bases not matched to a gene: 7. Looked up from germline, CDR1 is MNHNY and CDR2 is SVGAGI (reference sequence).